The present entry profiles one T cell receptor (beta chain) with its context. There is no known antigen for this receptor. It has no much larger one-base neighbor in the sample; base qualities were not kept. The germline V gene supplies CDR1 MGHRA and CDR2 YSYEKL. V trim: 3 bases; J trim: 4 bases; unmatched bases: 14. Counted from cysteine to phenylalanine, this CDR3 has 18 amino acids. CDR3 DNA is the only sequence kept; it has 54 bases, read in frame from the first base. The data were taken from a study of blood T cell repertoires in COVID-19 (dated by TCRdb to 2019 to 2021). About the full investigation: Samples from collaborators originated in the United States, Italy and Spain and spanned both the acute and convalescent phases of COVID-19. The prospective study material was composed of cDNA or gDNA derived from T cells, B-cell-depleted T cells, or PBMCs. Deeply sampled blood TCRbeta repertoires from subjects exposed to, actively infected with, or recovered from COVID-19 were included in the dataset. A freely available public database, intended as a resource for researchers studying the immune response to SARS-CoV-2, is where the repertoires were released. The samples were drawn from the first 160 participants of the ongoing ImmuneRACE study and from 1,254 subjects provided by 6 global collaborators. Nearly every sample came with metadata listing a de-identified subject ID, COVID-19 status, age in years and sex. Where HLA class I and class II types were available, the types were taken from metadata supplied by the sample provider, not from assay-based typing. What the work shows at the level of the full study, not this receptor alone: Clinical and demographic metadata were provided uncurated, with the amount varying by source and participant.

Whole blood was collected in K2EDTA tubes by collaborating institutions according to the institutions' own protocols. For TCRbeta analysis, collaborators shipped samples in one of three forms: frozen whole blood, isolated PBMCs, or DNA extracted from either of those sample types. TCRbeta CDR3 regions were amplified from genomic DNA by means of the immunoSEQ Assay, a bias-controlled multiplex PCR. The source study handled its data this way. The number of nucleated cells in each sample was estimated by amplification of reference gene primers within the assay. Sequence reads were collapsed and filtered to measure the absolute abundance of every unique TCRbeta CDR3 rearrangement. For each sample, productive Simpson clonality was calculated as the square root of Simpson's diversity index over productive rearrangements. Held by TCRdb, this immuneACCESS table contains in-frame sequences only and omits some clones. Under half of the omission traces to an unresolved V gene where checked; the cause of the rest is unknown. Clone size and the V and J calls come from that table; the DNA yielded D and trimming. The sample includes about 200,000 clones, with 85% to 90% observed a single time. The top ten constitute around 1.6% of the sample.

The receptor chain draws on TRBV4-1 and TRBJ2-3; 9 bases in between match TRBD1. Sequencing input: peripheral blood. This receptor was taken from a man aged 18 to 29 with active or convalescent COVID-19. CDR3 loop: CASSQARPGQGSADTQYF. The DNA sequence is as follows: TGCGCCAGCAGCCAGGCTCGCCCCGGACAGGGGTCGGCAGATACGCAGTATTTT.